This T cell receptor beta chain emerged from a study of T cell repertoires in aging, cancer and after chemotherapy. Study summary: Glioblastoma patients receiving temozolomide-based therapy gave paired samples before and after chemotherapy.

Multiplex touch-down PCR with TRB-A/B primers amplified rearranged V-D-J TRB sequences. TCRdb fed the multiplex PCR reads into MiXCR, producing one record per CDR3 protein. The sample includes fewer than 6,000 distinct CDR3 sequences, 25% to 30% of them seen just once. Germline loops: CDR1 KGHSH, CDR2 LQKENI. Trimming took 3 bases from V and 3 from J, leaving 20 bases between them. The CDR3 sequence is 17 residues long. Peripheral blood genomic DNA, not sorted cells or RNA, was the template. V gene TRBV18 combines with J gene TRBJ1-1; D possibly corresponds to TRBD1 (5 bases). The sequenced sample was blood. The receptor was isolated from a human donor with a solid tumor. The CDR3 protein is CASSPLHVTPGDTEAFF. The CDR3 region has the DNA TGTGCCAGCTCACCCCTCCACGTCACCCCGGGGGACACTGAAGCTTTCTTT.